Listed here are 27 T cell receptor beta chains from one sample, sequenced in a study of blood T cell repertoires in COVID-19. The table came from immunoSEQ multiplex PCR; TCRdb's copy has only in-frame clones and leaves some out. The sample lists about 250,000 clones; around 87% were seen once. The sample taken for sequencing was PBMCs or T cells enriched from blood (not recorded which). These receptor sequences come from a woman between 45 and 60 years old who had recovered from COVID-19.

V and J are TRBV19 and TRBJ2-2; TRBD2 aligns across 11 bases. The CDR3 contains 16 residues. The V segment lost 3 bases and the J segment 4 bases; nucleotides outside the gene matches: 4. Per germline, CDR1 LNHDA and CDR2 SQIVND (reference sequence). CDR3 DNA: TGTGCCAGTAGTATCACTGGGACTAGCGGCACCGGGGAGCTGTTTTTT. Amino acids: CASSITGTSGTGELFF.

This clone came up once. V and J are TRBV3-1 (or the pseudogene TRBV3-2) and TRBJ1-1; tentative D call: TRBD1 (5 bases). The CDR3 loop spans 13 amino acids. Germline V gives CDR1 LGHDT, CDR2 YNNKEL (reference sequence). V shed 0 bases and J shed 10 bases, with 12 bases lying between them. The CDR3 region is CASSQEGKGRAFF. In DNA form, the CDR3 reads TGTGCCAGCAGCCAAGAGGGGAAGGGGCGAGCTTTCTTT.

The chain couples TRBV4-2 to TRBJ2-3, with 8 bases fitting TRBD2. In germline, CDR1 is LGHNA, CDR2 YNFKEQ. The CDR3 runs 15 residues. V lost 0 bases and J lost 3; bases outside the gene matches: 2. CDR3 region: CASSQELAGTDTQYF. CDR3 nucleotide sequence: TGTGCCAGCAGCCAAGAATTAGCGGGGACAGATACGCAGTATTTT.

Only one count was recorded for this clone. The chain couples TRBV7-3 to TRBJ2-2; 12 bases are a match to TRBD2. Germline loops: CDR1 SGHTA, CDR2 FQGTGA. There are 15 residues in the CDR3. Germline trimming cut 2 bases from V and 6 bases from J; bases unmatched to any gene: 1. The CDR3 nucleotides are TGTGCCAGCAGCTTATCTAGCGGGAGGGCCGGGGAGCTGTTTTTT. It specifies CASSLSSGRAGELFF.

The chain couples TRBV30 to TRBJ2-7, with 10 nucleotides matching TRBD2. The V segment lost 0 bases and the J segment 6 bases; nucleotides outside the gene matches: 5. The CDR3 is 14 amino acids. Germline CDR1 reads GTSNPN; CDR2 reads SVGIG (reference sequence). The CDR3 DNA follows: TGTGCCTGGAGTGTAGGGCCTAGCGGGAGCGAGCAGTACTTC. It yields the protein CAWSVGPSGSEQYF.

This chain joins TRBV29-1 and TRBJ2-7; 15 bases are shared with TRBD2. Germline CDR1 and CDR2: SQVTM and ANQGSEA. The CDR3 spans 15 residues. V dropped 4 bases and J dropped 2; count of bases not matched to a gene: 3. Here the CDR3 DNA reads TGCAGCGTTGTCGGGACTAGCGGGAGGACCTACGAGCAGTACTTC. It codes for CSVVGTSGRTYEQYF.

The CDR3 DNA follows: TGTGCCAGCAGCCCCCTGGGGGGGACTGAAGCTTTCTTT. It codes for CASSPLGGTEAFF. This chain connects TRBV5-5 to TRBJ1-1, with D possibly being TRBD1 (5 bases). The CDR3 sequence is 13 residues long. V lost 4 bases and J lost 5, with 12 bases in between. Germline V gene lookup returns CDR1 SGHKS and CDR2 YYEKEE (reference sequence). The variable domain in full, with the rest retrieved from reference TRBV5-5 and TRBJ1-1, is DAGVTQSPTHLIKTRGQQVTLRCSPISGHKSVSWYQQVLGQGPQFIFQYYEKEERGRGNFPDRFSARQFPNYSSELNVNALLLGDSALYLCASSPLGGTEAFFGQGTRLTVV.

The chain combines TRBV9 with TRBJ2-2; perhaps TRBD2 as D (5 bases). Trimming took off 0 bases at V and 1 base at J, with 10 bases between the two ends. From germline, CDR1 is SGDLS and CDR2 YYNGEE. The CDR3 is 16 amino acids. CDR3 sequence reads: CASSVGEGRNTGELFF. In nucleotides, the CDR3 is TGTGCCAGCAGCGTAGGCGAAGGGAGGAACACCGGGGAGCTGTTTTTT.

The chain combines TRBV6-5 with TRBJ1-3, with TRBD1 matching 8 bases. V lost 6 bases and J lost 2; bases outside the gene matches: 6. Germline V lookup: CDR1 MNHEY, CDR2 SVGAGI. The CDR3 covers 15 residues. Here the CDR3 reads CASSRGQGPGNTIYF. CDR3 in DNA: TGTGCCAGCAGCCGTGGACAGGGCCCTGGAAACACCATATATTTT.

This chain joins TRBV4-2 and TRBJ2-7, with TRBD2 identical over 7 bases. CDR1 and CDR2 (germline): LGHNA, YNFKEQ. With V trimmed by 2 bases and J by 2 bases, 6 bases remained unmatched. This CDR3 spans 15 amino acids. The CDR3 is CASSQSRAGTYEQYF. CDR3 DNA: TGTGCCAGCAGCCAATCCAGAGCGGGAACCTACGAGCAGTACTTC.

This clone appeared once. The chain uses TRBV7-3 and TRBJ2-3; D possibly corresponds to TRBD1 (5 bases). Trimming shortened V by 3 bases and J by 4 bases, and 14 bases separated the two germline ends. Germline CDR1 is SGHTA and CDR2 is FQGTGA. The CDR3 is 15 residues long. The CDR3, as DNA: TGTGCCAGCAGCTTGATAGGGGTAATTTCAGATACGCAGTATTTT. Translating it yields CASSLIGVISDTQYF.

This clone was seen just once. The chain couples TRBV5-8 to TRBJ2-1, with TRBD1 identical over 7 bases. Germline CDR1 reads SGHTS; CDR2 reads YDEGEE. Germline trimming cut 4 bases from V and 8 bases from J; bases unmatched to any gene: 12. The CDR3 length is 15 residues. The CDR3 DNA reads as TGTGCCAGCAGCACACTAGACAGGGCGGGTTATGAGCAGTTCTTC. As protein: CASSTLDRAGYEQFF.

The rearrangement joins TRBV6-2 or TRBV6-3 to TRBJ2-7; D call uncertain. Between the trimmed V and J ends, which lost 3 bases and 6 bases, there was a span of 6 bases. The CDR3 has 11 residues. The V gene's germline CDR1 is MNHEY and CDR2 SVGEGT. The CDR3 DNA reads TGTGCCAGCAGTTATCGACTCGAGCAGTACTTC. This gives the protein CASSYRLEQYF.

The chain employs TRBV5-5 and TRBJ2-7; TRBD2 matches 11 bases. Germline V CDR1 and CDR2: SGHKS, YYEKEE (reference sequence). The CDR3 runs to 16 residues. J gave up 5 bases and V 4 bases, and 11 bases lay outside the gene matches. The CDR3 reads CASSRRGSGRADEQYF. For the CDR3, the DNA is TGTGCCAGCAGCCGCCGGGGTAGCGGGAGGGCCGACGAGCAGTACTTC.

This rearrangement joins TRBV4-1 to TRBJ1-1, with a possible D match to TRBD1 (5 bases). The CDR3 is 15 amino acids. V was shortened by 4 bases and J by 7 bases, with 19 bases between the two germline ends. From germline, CDR1 is MGHRA and CDR2 YSYEKL. For the CDR3, the DNA is TGCGCCAGCAGCCTGGGGCGGCAGATCGAAAATGAAGCTTTCTTT. It encodes CASSLGRQIENEAFF.

The J gene is TRBJ2-1, the V gene TRBV27; 12 bases line up with TRBD2. Germline V gives CDR1 MNHEY, CDR2 SMNVEV (reference sequence). V was pared by 1 base and J by 4 bases, with 11 bases of the junction left unmatched. CDR3 length: 19 amino acids. The chain's CDR3 is CASSLYASGRAGVYNEQFF. As DNA, the CDR3 is TGTGCCAGCAGTTTATATGCTAGCGGGAGGGCCGGGGTTTACAATGAGCAGTTCTTC.

The gene calls are TRBV5-1 and TRBJ1-3; tentatively, D is TRBD1 (5 bases). Germline V lookup: CDR1 SGHRS, CDR2 YFSETQ. The ends were cut back, 5 bases at V and 0 bases at J, with 9 bases in the middle. The CDR3 is 14 residues long. This CDR3 is CASRGDSSGNTIYF. The CDR3 DNA reads as TGCGCCAGCAGGGGTGACAGCTCTGGAAACACCATATATTTT. The entire variable domain, with the rest obtained from reference TRBV5-1 and TRBJ1-3, is as follows: KAGVTQTPRYLIKTRGQQVTLSCSPISGHRSVSWYQQTPGQGLQFLFEYFSETQRNKGNFPGRFSGRQFSNSRSEMNVSTLELGDSALYLCASRGDSSGNTIYFGEGSWLTVV.

The chain is built from TRBV27 and TRBJ1-2; TRBD1 might be the D (6 bases). The germline V gene has CDR1 MNHEY and CDR2 SMNVEV (reference sequence). The CDR3 covers 13 residues. Trimming removed 3 bases from V and 6 bases from J, with 11 bases in between. The CDR3 DNA reads TGTGCCAGCAGTTTCAGGGGCGCACATGGCTACACCTTC. It encodes CASSFRGAHGYTF.

The chain couples TRBV30 to TRBJ2-3; 12 nucleotides line up with TRBD2. Trimming removed 3 bases from V and 2 bases from J; junction bases left unmatched: 12. This CDR3 region has 18 residues. Germline CDR1 reads GTSNPN; CDR2 reads SVGIG (reference sequence). CDR3 DNA sequence: TGTGCCTGGAGCCACATGTACGGACTAGCGGGAAACACAGATACGCAGTATTTT. This encodes CAWSHMYGLAGNTDTQYF.

This clone was observed once. This chain joins TRBV5-1 and TRBJ2-2; possibly TRBD2 for D (5 bases). Germline V gives CDR1 SGHRS, CDR2 YFSETQ. Trimming removed 1 base at V and 0 bases at J, with 7 bases between. The CDR3 consists of 15 residues. The DNA of the CDR3 is TGCGCCAGCAGCTTGAAAGCGGCGAACACCGGGGAGCTGTTTTTT. Amino acids: CASSLKAANTGELFF.

J is TRBJ2-3 and V is TRBV2; D remains ambiguous. This CDR3 region has 14 residues. V was clipped by 3 bases and J by 3 bases, with 10 bases between them. Germline-derived CDR1 and CDR2 are SNHLY and FYNNEI. The CDR3 region is CASSEFTLTDTQYF. CDR3 in DNA: TGTGCCAGCAGTGAGTTTACTTTAACAGATACGCAGTATTTT.

V usage is TRBV3-1 (or the pseudogene TRBV3-2) and J usage is TRBJ2-7; 10 bases agree with TRBD1. V was clipped by 0 bases and J by 6 bases; unmatched bases: 8. This CDR3 comprises 16 residues. Germline CDR1 and CDR2: LGHDT and YNNKEL (reference sequence). The CDR3 DNA reads TGTGCCAGCAGCCAAGATGTGTTGACAGGGGGCTCCGAGCAGTACTTC. Its translation is CASSQDVLTGGSEQYF.

This sequence joins TRBV18 and TRBJ1-1; TRBD1 might be the D (5 bases). The CDR3 consists of 15 residues. Trimming took off 1 base at V and 1 base at J, with 10 bases between the two ends. Per germline, CDR1 KGHSH and CDR2 LQKENI. This CDR3 is CASSPQLTENTEAFF. The CDR3 DNA sequence: TGTGCCAGCTCACCACAGTTGACAGAGAACACTGAAGCTTTCTTT. The full variable domain, rest sourced from reference TRBV18 and TRBJ1-1, is NAGVMQNPRHLVRRRGQEARLRCSPMKGHSHVYWYRQLPEEGLKFMVYLQKENIIDESGMPKERFSAEFPKEGPSILRIQQVVRGDSAAYFCASSPQLTENTEAFFGQGTRLTVV.

J is TRBJ2-7 and V is TRBV28; 9 bases fit TRBD1. This CDR3 has 16 amino acids. CDR1 and CDR2 (germline): MDHEN, SYDVKM. After removal of 6 bases from V and 2 bases from J, the junction contained 11 bases not matched to a gene. As DNA, the CDR3 is TGTGCCAGCAGCCCAACCGGACAGGGGCTTCCCTACGAGCAGTACTTC. This encodes CASSPTGQGLPYEQYF.

This clone was found once. The chain has TRBV11-3 and TRBJ2-5; 12 bases line up with TRBD2. This CDR3 is built from 15 residues. The V gene end was trimmed by 5 bases and the J gene end by 4 bases; junction bases not matched to a gene: 5. The germline CDR1 and CDR2 sequences are SGHNT and YENEEA. The CDR3 nucleotides read TGTGCCAGCAGCCCGACTAGCGGGAGTGGAGAGACCCAGTACTTC. Encoded protein: CASSPTSGSGETQYF.

The chain employs TRBV6-5 and TRBJ1-5; the D gene is possibly TRBD1 (5 bases). Germline assignment: CDR1 MNHEY and CDR2 SVGAGI. The V end lost 6 bases, the J end lost 2 bases, and 14 bases lay between the germline ends. The CDR3 sequence is 15 residues long. In DNA form, the CDR3 reads TGTGCCAGCAGGGGGGGACCAGGAGGCAATCAGCCCCAGCATTTT. Its protein product is CASRGGPGGNQPQHF.

The CDR3 region has the DNA TGTGCCAGCAGCGTAGACGGGACTAGCGGGATGGAGACCCAGTACTTC. Encoded protein: CASSVDGTSGMETQYF. The chain recombines TRBV9 with TRBJ2-5; TRBD2 agrees at 13 bases. Germline values: CDR1 SGDLS, CDR2 YYNGEE. This CDR3 is built from 16 residues. Germline trimming cut 0 bases from V and 5 bases from J; bases unmatched to any gene: 4.